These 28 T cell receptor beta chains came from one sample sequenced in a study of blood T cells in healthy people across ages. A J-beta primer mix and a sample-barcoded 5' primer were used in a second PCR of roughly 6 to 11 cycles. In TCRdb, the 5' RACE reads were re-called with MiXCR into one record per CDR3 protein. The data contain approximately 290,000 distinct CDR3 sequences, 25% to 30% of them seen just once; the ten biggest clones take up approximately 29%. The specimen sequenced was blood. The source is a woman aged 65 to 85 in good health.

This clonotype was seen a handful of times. Written as DNA, the CDR3 is TGTGCCAGCAGCTCGGAACAAGAGCGGAAGACCTACGAGCAGTACTTC. Its protein is CASSSEQERKTYEQYF. V and J are TRBV7-9 and TRBJ2-7, with TRBD2 as a possible D gene (5 bases). With 4 bases removed from V and 2 bases from J, the gap between germline ends came to 18 bases. Germline assignment: CDR1 SEHNR and CDR2 FQNEAQ (reference sequence). This CDR3 has 16 amino acids.

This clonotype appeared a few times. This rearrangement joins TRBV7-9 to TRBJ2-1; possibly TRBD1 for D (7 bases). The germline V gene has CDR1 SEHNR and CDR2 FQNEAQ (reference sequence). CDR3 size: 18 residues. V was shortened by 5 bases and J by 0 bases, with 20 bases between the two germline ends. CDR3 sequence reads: CASSDLGGGTTSYNEQFF. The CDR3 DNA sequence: TGTGCCAGCAGCGACCTAGGGGGCGGGACGACCTCCTACAATGAGCAGTTCTTC.

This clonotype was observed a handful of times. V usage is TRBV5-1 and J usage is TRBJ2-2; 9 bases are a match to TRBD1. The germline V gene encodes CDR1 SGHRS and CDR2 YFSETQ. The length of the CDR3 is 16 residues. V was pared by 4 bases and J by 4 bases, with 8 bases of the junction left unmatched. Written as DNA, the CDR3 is TGCGCCAGCAGCCCAGGACAGGGGCGGAGCACCGGGGAGCTGTTTTTT. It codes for CASSPGQGRSTGELFF.

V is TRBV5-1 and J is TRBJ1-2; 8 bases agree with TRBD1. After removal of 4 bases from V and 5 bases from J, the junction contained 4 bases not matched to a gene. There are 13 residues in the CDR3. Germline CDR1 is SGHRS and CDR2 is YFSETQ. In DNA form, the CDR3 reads TGCGCCAGCAGCCCCGGGACAGGTTATGGCTACACCTTC. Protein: CASSPGTGYGYTF.

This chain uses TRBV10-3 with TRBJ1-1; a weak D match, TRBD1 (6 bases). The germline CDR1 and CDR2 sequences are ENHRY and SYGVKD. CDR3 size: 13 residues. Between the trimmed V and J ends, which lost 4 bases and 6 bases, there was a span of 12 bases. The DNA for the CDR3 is TGTGCCATCAGTGGAACAGGGAGCGCTGAAGCTTTCTTT. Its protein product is CAISGTGSAEAFF.

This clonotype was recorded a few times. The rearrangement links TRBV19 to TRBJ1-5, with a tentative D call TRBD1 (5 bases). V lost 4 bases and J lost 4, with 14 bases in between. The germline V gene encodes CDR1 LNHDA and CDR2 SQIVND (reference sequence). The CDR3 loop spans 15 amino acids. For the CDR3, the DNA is TGTGCCAGTAGTAACCCCGGGACCAAAAATCAGCCCCAGCATTTT. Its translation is CASSNPGTKNQPQHF.

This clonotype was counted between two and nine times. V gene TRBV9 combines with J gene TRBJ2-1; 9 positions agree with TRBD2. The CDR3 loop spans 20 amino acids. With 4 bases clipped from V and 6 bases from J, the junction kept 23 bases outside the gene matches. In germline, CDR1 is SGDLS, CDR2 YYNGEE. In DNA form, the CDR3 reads TGTGCCAGCAGCATTCGGACCCCTATAGCGGGAGAAGAGGCGGGCAATGAGCAGTTCTTC. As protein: CASSIRTPIAGEEAGNEQFF.

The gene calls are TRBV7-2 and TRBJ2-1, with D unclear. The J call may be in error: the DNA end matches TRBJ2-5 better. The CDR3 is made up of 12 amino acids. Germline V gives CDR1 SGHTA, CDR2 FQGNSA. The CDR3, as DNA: TGTGCCAGCACCTCACAGTTGAAGACCCAGTACTTC. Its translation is CASTSQLKTQYF.

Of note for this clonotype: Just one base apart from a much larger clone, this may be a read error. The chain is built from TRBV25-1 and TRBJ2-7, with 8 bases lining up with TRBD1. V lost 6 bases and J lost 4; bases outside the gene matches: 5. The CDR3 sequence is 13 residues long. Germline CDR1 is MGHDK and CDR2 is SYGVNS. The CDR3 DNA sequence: TGTGCCAGCAGGCTGACAGGGGCATACGAGCAGTACTTC. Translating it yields CASRLTGAYEQYF.

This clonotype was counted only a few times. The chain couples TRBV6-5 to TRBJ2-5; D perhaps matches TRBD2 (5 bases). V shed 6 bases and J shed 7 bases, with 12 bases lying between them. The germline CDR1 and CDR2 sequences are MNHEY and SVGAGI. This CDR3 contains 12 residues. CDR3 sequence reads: CASRREFGTQYF. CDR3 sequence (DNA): TGTGCCAGCAGAAGGGAGTTTGGGACCCAGTACTTC.

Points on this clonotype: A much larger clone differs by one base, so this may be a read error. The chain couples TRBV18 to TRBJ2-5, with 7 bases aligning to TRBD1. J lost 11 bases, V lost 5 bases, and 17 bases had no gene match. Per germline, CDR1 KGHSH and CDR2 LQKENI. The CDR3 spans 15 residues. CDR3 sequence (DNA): TGTGCCAGCTCATTACTCACGGACAGGCCTGGGGAGCAGTACTTC. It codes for CASSLLTDRPGEQYF. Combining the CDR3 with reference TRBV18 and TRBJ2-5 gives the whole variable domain NAGVMQNPRHLVRRRGQEARLRCSPMKGHSHVYWYRQLPEEGLKFMVYLQKENIIDESGMPKERFSAEFPKEGPSILRIQQVVRGDSAAYFCASSLLTDRPGEQYFGPGTRLLVL.

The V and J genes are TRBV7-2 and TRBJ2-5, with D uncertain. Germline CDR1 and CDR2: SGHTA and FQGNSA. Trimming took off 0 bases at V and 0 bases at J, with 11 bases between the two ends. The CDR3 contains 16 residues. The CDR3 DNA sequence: TGTGCCAGCAGCTTAGCGGCCAGCAGGAACCAAGAGACCCAGTACTTC. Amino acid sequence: CASSLAASRNQETQYF.

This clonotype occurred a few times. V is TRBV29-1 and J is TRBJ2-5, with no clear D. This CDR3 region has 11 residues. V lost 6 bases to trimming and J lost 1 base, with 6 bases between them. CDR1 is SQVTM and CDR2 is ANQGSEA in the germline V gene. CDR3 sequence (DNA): TGCAGCGTAAACAGCCAAGAGACCCAGTACTTC. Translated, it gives CSVNSQETQYF. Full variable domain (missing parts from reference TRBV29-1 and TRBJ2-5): SAVISQKPSRDICQRGTSLTIQCQVDSQVTMMFWYRQQPGQSLTLIATANQGSEATYESGFVIDKFPISRPNLTFSTLTVSNMSPEDSSIYLCSVNSQETQYFGPGTRLLVL.

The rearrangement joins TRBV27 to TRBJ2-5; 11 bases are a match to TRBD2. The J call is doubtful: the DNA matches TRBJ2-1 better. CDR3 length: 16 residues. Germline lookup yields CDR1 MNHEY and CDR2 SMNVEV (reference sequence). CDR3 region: CASSLIAGGPNNEQFF. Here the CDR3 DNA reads TGTGCCAGCAGCTTAATAGCGGGAGGGCCCAACAATGAGCAGTTCTTC.

The CDR3 reads CASSPRLEVHYEQYF. DNA for the CDR3: TGTGCCAGCAGCCCTCGACTAGAGGTTCACTACGAGCAGTACTTC. This sequence joins TRBV5-6 and TRBJ2-7, with TRBD2 as a possible D gene (6 bases). The CDR3 extends over 15 amino acids. The V end was cut by 4 bases, the J end by 3 bases, with 17 bases between. CDR1 and CDR2 (germline): SGHDT, YYEEEE.

The CDR3 nucleotides read TGTGCCAGCAGTTTCCTGAGGATGGACAGCTCCGGGAACATTCAGTACTTC. Protein product: CASSFLRMDSSGNIQYF. The chain combines TRBV28 with TRBJ2-4, with D perhaps TRBD1 (6 bases). V was clipped by 3 bases and J by 7 bases, with 22 bases between them. The CDR3 runs to 17 residues. Germline V gene data show CDR1 as MDHEN and CDR2 as SYDVKM.

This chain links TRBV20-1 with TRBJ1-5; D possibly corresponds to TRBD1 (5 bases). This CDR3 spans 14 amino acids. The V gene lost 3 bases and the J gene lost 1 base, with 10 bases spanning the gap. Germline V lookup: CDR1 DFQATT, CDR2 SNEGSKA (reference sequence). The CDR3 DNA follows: TGCAGTGCTAGGGGGGACCGAAGCAATCAGCCCCAGCATTTT. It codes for CSARGDRSNQPQHF.

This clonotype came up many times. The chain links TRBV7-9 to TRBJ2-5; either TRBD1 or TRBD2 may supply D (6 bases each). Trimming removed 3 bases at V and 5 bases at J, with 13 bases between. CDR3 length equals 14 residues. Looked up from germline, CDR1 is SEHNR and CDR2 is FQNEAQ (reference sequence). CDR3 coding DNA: TGTGCCAGCAGCTTCAAAGGGGGAGGTGAGACCCAGTACTTC. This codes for CASSFKGGGETQYF.

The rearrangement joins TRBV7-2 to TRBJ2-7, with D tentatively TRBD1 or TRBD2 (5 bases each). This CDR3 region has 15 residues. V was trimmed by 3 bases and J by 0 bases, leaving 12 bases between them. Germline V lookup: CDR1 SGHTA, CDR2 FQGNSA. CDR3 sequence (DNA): TGTGCCAGCAGCTTGGGCCGGGACCGCTCCTACGAGCAGTACTTC. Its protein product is CASSLGRDRSYEQYF.

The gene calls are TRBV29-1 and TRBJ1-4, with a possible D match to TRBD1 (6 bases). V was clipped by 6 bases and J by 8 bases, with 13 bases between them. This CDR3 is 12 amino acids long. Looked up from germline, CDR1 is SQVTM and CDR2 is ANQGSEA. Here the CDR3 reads CSVRTDSEKLFF. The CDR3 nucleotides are TGCAGCGTCCGGACAGACTCGGAAAAACTGTTTTTT.

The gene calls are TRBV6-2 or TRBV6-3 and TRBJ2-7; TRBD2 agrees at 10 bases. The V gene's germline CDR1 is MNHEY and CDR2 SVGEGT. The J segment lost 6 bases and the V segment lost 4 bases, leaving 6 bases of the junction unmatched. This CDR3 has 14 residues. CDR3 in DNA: TGTGCCAGCAGTTCCCATGCTAGCGGGAGCGAGCAGTACTTC. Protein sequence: CASSSHASGSEQYF.

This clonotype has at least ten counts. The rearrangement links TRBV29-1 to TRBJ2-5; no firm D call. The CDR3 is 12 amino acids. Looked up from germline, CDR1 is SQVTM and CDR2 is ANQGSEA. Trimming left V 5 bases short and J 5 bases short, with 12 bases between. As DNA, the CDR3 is TGCAGCGTTAGTACGGAGCCCGAGACCCAGTACTTC. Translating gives CSVSTEPETQYF.

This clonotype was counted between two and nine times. The CDR3 nucleotides are TGTGCCAGCAGTTTACCCCCCGGTTCACCCCTCCACTTT. Translated, it gives CASSLPPGSPLHF. The gene calls are TRBV28 and TRBJ1-6; D not certain. The germline V and J ends were trimmed by 2 bases and 9 bases, with 8 bases remaining between them. The CDR3 is 13 residues long. Looked up from germline, CDR1 is MDHEN and CDR2 is SYDVKM.

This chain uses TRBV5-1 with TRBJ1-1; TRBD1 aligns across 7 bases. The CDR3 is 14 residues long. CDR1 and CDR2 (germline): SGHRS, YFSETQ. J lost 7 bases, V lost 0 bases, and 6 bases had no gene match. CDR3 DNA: TGCGCCAGCAGCTTGGTCCAGGGGGGGTTTGAAGCTTTCTTT. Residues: CASSLVQGGFEAFF.

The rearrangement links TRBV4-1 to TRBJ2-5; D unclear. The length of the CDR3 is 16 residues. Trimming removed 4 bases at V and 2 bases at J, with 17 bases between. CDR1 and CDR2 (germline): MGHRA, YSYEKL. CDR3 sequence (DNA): TGCGCCAGCAGCCCAAGACCCCCGGTGGGGCAAGAGACCCAGTACTTC. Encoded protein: CASSPRPPVGQETQYF.

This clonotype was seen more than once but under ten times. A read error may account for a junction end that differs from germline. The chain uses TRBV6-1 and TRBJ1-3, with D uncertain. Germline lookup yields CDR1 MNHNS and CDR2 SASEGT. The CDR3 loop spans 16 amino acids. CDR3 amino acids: CASSRDTVGPGNTIYF. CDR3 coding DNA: TGCGCCAGCAGCAGAGACACCGTAGGGCCTGGAAACACCATATATTTT.

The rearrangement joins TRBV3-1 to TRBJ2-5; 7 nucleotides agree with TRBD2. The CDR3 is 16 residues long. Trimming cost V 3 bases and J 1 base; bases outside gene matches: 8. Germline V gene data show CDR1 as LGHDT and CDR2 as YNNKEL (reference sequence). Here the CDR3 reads CASSHRPSGLQETQYF. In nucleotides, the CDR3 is TGTGCCAGCAGCCATCGACCTAGCGGCCTCCAAGAGACCCAGTACTTC.

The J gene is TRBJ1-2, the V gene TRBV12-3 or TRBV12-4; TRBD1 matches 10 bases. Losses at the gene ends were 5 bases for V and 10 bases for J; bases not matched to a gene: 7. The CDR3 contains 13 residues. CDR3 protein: CASSMGQGRFYTF. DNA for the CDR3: TGTGCCAGCAGTATGGGACAGGGGCGATTCTACACCTTC.